This T cell receptor (beta chain) was documented in a study of blood T cells in healthy people across ages. This CDR3 has 11 amino acids. General study findings and limits: A greater number of naive CD4+ cells and higher diversity distinguished long-lived donors from aged donors. Getting older went along with TCR beta diversity per million T cells dropping roughly linearly.

Notes on this clonotype: Antigen: not known.

Combining a sample-barcoded 5' primer with a J-beta primer mix, a second PCR ran for roughly 7 to 12 cycles. From the 5' RACE reads, TCRdb called clonotypes with MiXCR, one entry per CDR3 protein. The data contain 1,500,000 or so distinct CDR3 sequences, approximately 59% of them singletons. The sequenced sample consisted of blood. This sequence joins TRBV12-3 or TRBV12-4 and TRBJ2-4, with D unresolved. The J call may be mistaken, given a closer DNA end match to TRBJ2-7. The sequence came from a man younger than 30 in good health. CDR3 amino acids: CASRNRNEQYF. In DNA form, the CDR3 reads TGTGCCAGCCGAAACCGAAACGAGCAGTACTTC.